This T cell receptor beta chain stems from a study of neurological immune-mediated disorders. This clonotype was counted many times. From the 5' RACE reads, TCRdb called clonotypes with MiXCR, one entry per CDR3 protein. Seen here are 87,000 or so distinct CDR3 sequences, around 3.5% observed once, and the top ten hold around 3.2%. The CDR3 length is 18 residues. CDR1 is DFQATT, CDR2 SNEGSKA, per germline (reference sequence). V gave up 3 bases and J gave up 0 bases, with 23 bases separating them. The chain uses TRBV20-1 and TRBJ1-1, with D perhaps TRBD1 (6 bases). The sequencing sample was made of PBMCs. This receptor was identified in a woman aged 50 to 60 with multiple sclerosis. The CDR3 DNA reads as TGCAGTGCTAGTGAAAACCGGGGACGAGGGGGAATGAACACTGAAGCTTTCTTT. It encodes CSASENRGRGGMNTEAFF.